The 9 T cell receptor beta chains reported below all come from one sample, sequenced in a study of regulatory dendritic cells for organ transplantation. Here immunoSEQ multiplex PCR was the method, and the copy in TCRdb shows in-frame clones only, minus some. Of about 34,000 clones in the sample, roughly nine tenths were seen once. Sequenced sample: naive CD4+ T cells from blood. Subset: CD45RA+ naive T cells. The receptors come from a human donor in good health.

This chain connects TRBV27 to TRBJ2-3, with a weak D call TRBD2 (5 bases). The CDR3 spans 14 residues. V was cut by 2 bases and J by 14 bases, with 20 bases left in between. Germline CDR1 reads MNHEY; CDR2 reads SMNVEV (reference sequence). The CDR3 is CASSLDHPTTVVYF. The DNA for the CDR3 is TGTGCCAGCAGTTTAGACCACCCGACTACGGTTGTGTATTTT.

The V call is TRBV28, the J call TRBJ1-6, with a weak D call TRBD1 (5 bases). The CDR3 runs 14 residues. The germline gives CDR1 MDHEN, CDR2 SYDVKM. The V and J ends lost 5 bases and 9 bases respectively, with 14 bases between them. CDR3: CASSADPRGSPLHF. CDR3 sequence (DNA): TGTGCCAGCAGTGCGGACCCTAGGGGTTCACCCCTCCACTTT. Full variable domain (remainder filled in from reference TRBV28 and TRBJ1-6): DVKVTQSSRYLVKRTGEKVFLECVQDMDHENMFWYRQDPGLGLRLIYFSYDVKMKEKGDIPEGYSVSREKKERFSLILESASTNQTSMYLCASSADPRGSPLHFGNGTRLTVT.

This chain links TRBV23-1 with TRBJ2-7; D unclear. TRBV23-1 is given ORF status, its function remaining uncertain. This CDR3 is 10 amino acids long. V was clipped by 5 bases and J by 3 bases, with 2 bases between them. The CDR3 here is CASSGYEQYF. CDR3 DNA sequence: TGCGCCAGCAGTGGCTACGAGCAGTACTTC.

J is TRBJ2-3 and V is TRBV7-2, with D unclear. CDR3 length: 13 amino acids. The ends were cut back, 4 bases at V and 0 bases at J, with 5 bases in the middle. CDR1 and CDR2 (germline): SGHTA, FQGNSA. In DNA, the CDR3 is TGTGCCAGCAGCTGGGATAGCACAGATACGCAGTATTTT. Translated: CASSWDSTDTQYF.

V gene TRBV4-3 combines with J gene TRBJ2-5; unclear D gene. The germline V and J ends were trimmed by 3 bases and 11 bases, with 4 bases remaining between them. Per the germline V gene, CDR1 is LGHNA and CDR2 is YSLEER. This CDR3 has 9 residues. The chain's CDR3 is CASSQEQYF. Written as DNA, the CDR3 is TGCGCCAGCAGCCAGGAGCAGTACTTC.

This rearrangement joins TRBV6-1 to TRBJ2-5; D not resolved. There are 13 residues in the CDR3. Germline CDR1 and CDR2: MNHNS and SASEGT. The germline V and J ends were trimmed by 6 bases and 4 bases, with 12 bases remaining between them. The CDR3 is CASSRGWGETQYF. The CDR3 coding sequence is TGTGCCAGCAGCAGAGGCTGGGGAGAGACCCAGTACTTC.

This sequence joins TRBV7-9 and TRBJ1-1, with D unresolved. There are 14 residues in the CDR3. Germline V gives CDR1 SEHNR, CDR2 FQNEAQ (reference sequence). V was pared by 1 base and J by 1 base, with 7 bases between. CDR3 in DNA: TGTGCCAGCAGCTTAGAGACAAGGAACACTGAAGCTTTCTTT. It codes for CASSLETRNTEAFF.

The CDR3 DNA is TGCGCCAGCAGCCTGGACAGGGCCTACGAGCAGTACTTC. The encoded protein is CASSLDRAYEQYF. The rearrangement links TRBV4-1 to TRBJ2-7; the match to TRBD1 covers 8 bases. CDR1 MGHRA and CDR2 YSYEKL come from the germline V gene. CDR3 length: 13 residues. The V gene end was trimmed by 4 bases and the J gene end by 2 bases; junction bases not matched to a gene: 1.

The chain couples TRBV28 to TRBJ2-7; TRBD2 agrees at 8 bases. Per germline, CDR1 MDHEN and CDR2 SYDVKM. Losses at the gene ends were 2 bases for V and 0 bases for J; bases not matched to a gene: 12. The CDR3 sequence is 18 residues long. The CDR3, as DNA: TGTGCCAGCAGTTTAAGCGGGAGAAGGTTTGCCATCTCCTACGAGCAGTACTTC. It translates to CASSLSGRRFAISYEQYF. Drawing the rest from reference TRBV28 and TRBJ2-7, the complete variable domain is DVKVTQSSRYLVKRTGEKVFLECVQDMDHENMFWYRQDPGLGLRLIYFSYDVKMKEKGDIPEGYSVSREKKERFSLILESASTNQTSMYLCASSLSGRRFAISYEQYFGPGTRLTVT.